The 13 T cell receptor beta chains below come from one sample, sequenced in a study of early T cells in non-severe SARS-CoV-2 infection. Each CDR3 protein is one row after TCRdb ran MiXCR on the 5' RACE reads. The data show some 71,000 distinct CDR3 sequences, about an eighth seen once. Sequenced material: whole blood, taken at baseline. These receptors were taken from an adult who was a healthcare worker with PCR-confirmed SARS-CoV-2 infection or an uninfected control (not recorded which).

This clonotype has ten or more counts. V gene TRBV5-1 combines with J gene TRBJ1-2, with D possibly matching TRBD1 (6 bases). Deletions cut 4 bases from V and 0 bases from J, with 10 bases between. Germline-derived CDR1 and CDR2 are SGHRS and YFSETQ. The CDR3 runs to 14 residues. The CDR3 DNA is TGCGCCAGCAGCCAGGGGATGTCTAACTATGGCTACACCTTC. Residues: CASSQGMSNYGYTF. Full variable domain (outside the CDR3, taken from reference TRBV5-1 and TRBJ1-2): KAGVTQTPRYLIKTRGQQVTLSCSPISGHRSVSWYQQTPGQGLQFLFEYFSETQRNKGNFPGRFSGRQFSNSRSEMNVSTLELGDSALYLCASSQGMSNYGYTFGSGTRLTVV.

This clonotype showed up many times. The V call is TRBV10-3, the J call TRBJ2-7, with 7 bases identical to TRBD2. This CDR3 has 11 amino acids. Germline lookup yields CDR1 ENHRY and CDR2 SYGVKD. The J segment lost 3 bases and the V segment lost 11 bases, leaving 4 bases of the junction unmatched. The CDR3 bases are TGTGCCCACGGGACTAACTACGAGCAGTACTTC. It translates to CAHGTNYEQYF.

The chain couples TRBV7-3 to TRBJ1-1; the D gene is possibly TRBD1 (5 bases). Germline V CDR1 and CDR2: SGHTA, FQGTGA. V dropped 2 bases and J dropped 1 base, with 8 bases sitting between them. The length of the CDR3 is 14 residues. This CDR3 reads CASSLGGPNTEAFF. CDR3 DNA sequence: TGTGCCAGCAGCTTAGGGGGACCGAACACTGAAGCTTTCTTT.

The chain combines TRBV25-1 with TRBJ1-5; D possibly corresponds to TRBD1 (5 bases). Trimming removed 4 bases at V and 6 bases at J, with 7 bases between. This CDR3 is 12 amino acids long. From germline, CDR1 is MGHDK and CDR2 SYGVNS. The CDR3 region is CASSVGAQPQHF. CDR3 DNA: TGTGCCAGCAGTGTCGGGGCTCAGCCCCAGCATTTT.

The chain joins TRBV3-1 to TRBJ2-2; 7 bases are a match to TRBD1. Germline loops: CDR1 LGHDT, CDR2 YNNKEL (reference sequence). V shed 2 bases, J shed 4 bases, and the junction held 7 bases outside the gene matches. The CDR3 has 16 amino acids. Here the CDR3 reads CASSQPLTGRTGELFF. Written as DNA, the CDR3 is TGTGCCAGCAGCCAACCCTTGACAGGGCGCACCGGGGAGCTGTTTTTT.

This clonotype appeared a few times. CDR3 in DNA: TGTGCCTGCTCCCAGGAGACCCAGTACTTC. Amino acids: CACSQETQYF. V usage is TRBV30 and J usage is TRBJ2-5; D gene uncertain. The CDR3 loop spans 10 amino acids. V was pared by 6 bases and J by 5 bases, with 7 bases between. CDR1 and CDR2 from the germline V gene are GTSNPN and SVGIG (reference sequence).

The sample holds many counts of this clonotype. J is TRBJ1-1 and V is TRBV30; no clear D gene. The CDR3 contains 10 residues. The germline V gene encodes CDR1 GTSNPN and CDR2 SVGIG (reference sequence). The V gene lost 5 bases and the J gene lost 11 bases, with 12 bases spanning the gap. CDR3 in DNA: TGTGCCTGGCTCGGAGCGGGGGCTTTCTTT. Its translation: CAWLGAGAFF.

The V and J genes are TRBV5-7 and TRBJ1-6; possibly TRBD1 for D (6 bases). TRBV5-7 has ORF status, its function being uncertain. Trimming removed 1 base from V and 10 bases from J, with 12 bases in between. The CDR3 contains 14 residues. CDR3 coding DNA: TGTGCCAGCAGCTTGATCAGGGGCGGATCACCCCTCCACTTT. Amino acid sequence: CASSLIRGGSPLHF.

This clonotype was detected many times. In nucleotides, the CDR3 is TGTGCCAGCAGCCATGCCGGGCCAGAGAAGTATTTT. It encodes CASSHAGPEKYF. The chain is built from TRBV3-1 and TRBJ2-3; D ambiguous. This CDR3 region has 12 residues. Germline CDR1 LGHDT, CDR2 YNNKEL (reference sequence). The V end lost 3 bases, the J end lost 13 bases, and 14 bases lay between the germline ends.

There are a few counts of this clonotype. This CDR3 reads CSASPGLDEQYF. The CDR3, as DNA: TGCAGTGCTAGTCCCGGTTTGGACGAGCAGTACTTC. V and J are TRBV20-1 and TRBJ2-7; D unclear. Germline CDR1 is DFQATT and CDR2 is SNEGSKA (reference sequence). The CDR3 has 12 amino acids. Trimming removed 3 bases from V and 5 bases from J, with 11 bases in between.

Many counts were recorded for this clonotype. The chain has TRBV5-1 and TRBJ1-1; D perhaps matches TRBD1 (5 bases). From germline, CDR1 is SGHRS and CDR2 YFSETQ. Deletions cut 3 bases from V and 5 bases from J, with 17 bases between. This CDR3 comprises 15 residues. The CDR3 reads CASSSLAGPGTEAFF. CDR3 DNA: TGCGCCAGCAGCTCATTAGCGGGGCCTGGGACTGAAGCTTTCTTT.

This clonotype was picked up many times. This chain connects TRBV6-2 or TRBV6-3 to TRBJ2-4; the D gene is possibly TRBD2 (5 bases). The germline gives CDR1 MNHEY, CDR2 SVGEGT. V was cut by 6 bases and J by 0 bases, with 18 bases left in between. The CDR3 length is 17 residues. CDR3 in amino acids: CASSNPRGRLAKNIQYF. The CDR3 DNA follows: TGTGCCAGCAGCAACCCCCGTGGGAGACTAGCCAAAAACATTCAGTACTTC.

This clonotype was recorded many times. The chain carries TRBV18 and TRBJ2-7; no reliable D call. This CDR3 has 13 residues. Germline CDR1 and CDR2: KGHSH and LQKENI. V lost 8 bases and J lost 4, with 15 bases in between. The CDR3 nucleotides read TGTGCCAGCACCGGTAGGCCTATATACGAGCAGTACTTC. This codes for CASTGRPIYEQYF.